This paragraph reports one T cell receptor beta chain. The assay was immunoSEQ multiplex PCR, and TCRdb's table has in-frame clones only and misses some. The table has roughly 130,000 clones, about four fifths seen once. The source of the sample is a study of blood T cell repertoires in COVID-19. V was shortened by 5 bases and J by 4 bases, with 13 bases between the two germline ends. Germline V CDR1 and CDR2: MDHEN, SYDVKM. This CDR3 comprises 14 residues. Specimen: PBMCs or T cells enriched from blood (not recorded which). The chain carries TRBV28 and TRBJ2-3; maybe TRBD2 (5 bases). The TCR comes from a man aged 35 to 55 with acute COVID-19. The CDR3, as DNA: TGTGCCAGCAGTGAGGGATCTATCCCAGATACGCAGTATTTT. It codes for CASSEGSIPDTQYF.